Below are 23 T cell receptor beta chains sequenced from a single sample in a study of T cell clonality in common variable immunodeficiency. Some clones are missing from TCRdb's copy, which holds only in-frame ones; the method was immunoSEQ multiplex PCR. The sample counts roughly 58,000 clones, none seen once; the ten largest own 0.7% to 0.95%. The sequencing input was peripheral blood mononuclear cells. The receptors come from a person between 18 and 69 years old in good health.

This clone was recorded many times. The read comes to an end 3 residues before the CDR3 does, leaving the germline J gene to fill in the end. The V gene is TRBV5-1, the J gene TRBJ2-3, with D maybe TRBD1 (6 bases). This CDR3 comprises 12 residues. Between the trimmed V and J ends, which lost 5 bases and 5 bases, there was a span of 9 bases. Germline CDR1 SGHRS, CDR2 YFSETQ. The sequenced CDR3 bases are TGCGCCAGCAGACCAGGGGAAGATACG. Translating it yields CASRPGEDT. The CDR3 as a whole reads CASRPGEDTQYF. Looking up the rest from reference TRBV5-1 and TRBJ2-3 gives the full variable domain: KAGVTQTPRYLIKTRGQQVTLSCSPISGHRSVSWYQQTPGQGLQFLFEYFSETQRNKGNFPGRFSGRQFSNSRSEMNVSTLELGDSALYLCASRPGEDTQYFGPGTRLTVL.

This clone showed up many times. The DNA is omitted, as the CDR3 cannot be located on it reliably, and the CDR3 follows TCRdb's listing. The V gene is TRBV7-9, the J gene TRBJ1-2; the listed D gene, TRBD1-2, was not tested against the DNA. Per the germline V gene, CDR1 is SEHNR and CDR2 is FQNEAQ (reference sequence). Both ends counted, the CDR3 spans 15 residues. The CDR3 sequence is CASSRFGSGKNGYTF.

This clone was seen repeatedly, ten times or more. The DNA ends 3 residues before the CDR3 does, and the rest of the CDR3 is filled in from the germline J gene. The genes are TRBV5-1 and TRBJ2-7; 7 bases are a match to TRBD2. The junction had 8 bases not matched to a gene; V was cut back by 0 bases and J by 2 bases. CDR1 is SGHRS, CDR2 YFSETQ, per germline. This CDR3 is built from 16 residues. CDR3 in amino acids: CASSLAASGGAYEQYF. CDR3 bases read: TGCGCCAGCAGCTTGGCTGCAAGTGGGGGGGCCTACGAG.

In its sample, this clone was seen many times. The CDR3 protein is CSADLRTGNTGELFF. The covered CDR3 bases are TGCAGCGCCGATTTGCGGACAGGAAACACCGGGGAG. The gene calls are TRBV29-1 and TRBJ2-2; 7 bases match TRBD1. The read comes to an end 3 residues before the CDR3 does, leaving the germline J gene to fill in the end. The junction had 10 bases not matched to a gene; V was cut back by 7 bases and J by 2 bases. The V gene's germline CDR1 is SQVTM and CDR2 ANQGSEA. The CDR3 totals 15 residues.

This clone was picked up many times. Coverage ceases 3 residues before the CDR3 finishes, and the germline J gene fills in the end. The V and J genes are TRBV6-4 and TRBJ1-2; 9 nucleotides agree with TRBD1. The germline V gene encodes CDR1 MRHNA and CDR2 SNTAGT. The length of the CDR3 is 19 residues. V was clipped by 2 bases and J by 3 bases; unmatched bases: 16. The DNA read from the CDR3 is TGTGCCAGCAGTGACCCCGAACATATTCTAACAGGGGGCGACTATGGC. As protein: CASSDPEHILTGGDYG. The entire CDR3 protein reads CASSDPEHILTGGDYGYTF.

This clone was counted at least ten times. The missing CDR3 end, 3 residues past where the read stops, is filled in from the germline J gene. The V call is TRBV5-5, the J call TRBJ1-3; maybe TRBD1 (5 bases). Germline loops: CDR1 SGHKS, CDR2 YYEKEE (reference sequence). The CDR3 is made up of 14 amino acids. The V end lost 4 bases, the J end lost 3 bases, and 11 bases lay between the germline ends. The CDR3 bases that were read are TGTGCCAGCAGCCGAGGGGCAAGTGGAAACACC. Encoded protein: CASSRGASGNT. The whole CDR3 sequence reads CASSRGASGNTIYF.

This clone has just a few counts. Read data end 3 residues before the CDR3 end; the end is taken from the germline J gene. The chain uses TRBV5-4 and TRBJ2-1, with 14 nucleotides matching TRBD2. The germline CDR1 and CDR2 sequences are SGHNT and YYREEE (reference sequence). Losses at the gene ends were 4 bases for V and 8 bases for J; bases not matched to a gene: 5. This CDR3 comprises 15 residues. The CDR3 bases that were read are TGTGCCAGCAGCCACGGACTAGCGGGGGGCGATGAG. It translates to CASSHGLAGGDE. The entire CDR3 protein is CASSHGLAGGDEQFF. The variable domain in full, with the rest retrieved from reference TRBV5-4 and TRBJ2-1, is ETGVTQSPTHLIKTRGQQVTLRCSSQSGHNTVSWYQQALGQGPQFIFQYYREEENGRGNFPPRFSGLQFPNYSSELNVNALELDDSALYLCASSHGLAGGDEQFFGPGTRLTVL.

This clone was detected many times. The read stops 3 residues short of the end of the CDR3; the missing end is completed from the germline J gene. V gene TRBV12-5 combines with J gene TRBJ2-7; possibly TRBD1 for D (5 bases). Per germline, CDR1 LGHNT and CDR2 FRNRAP. This CDR3 contains 14 residues. V was pared by 2 bases and J by 0 bases, with 8 bases between. CDR3: CASGLTGISYEQYF. CDR3 DNA, as far as it was read: TGTGCTAGTGGTTTGACAGGAATCTCCTACGAG. The entire variable domain, with the rest obtained from reference TRBV12-5 and TRBJ2-7, is as follows: DARVTQTPRHKVTEMGQEVTMRCQPILGHNTVFWYRQTMMQGLELLAYFRNRAPLDDSGMPKDRFSAEMPDATLATLKIQPSEPRDSAVYFCASGLTGISYEQYFGPGTRLTVT.

This clone was detected many times. The read terminates 3 residues before the CDR3 end, so the remaining end is supplied by the germline J gene. This chain links TRBV19 with TRBJ2-3; maybe TRBD2 (6 bases). This CDR3 comprises 15 residues. Germline V gene lookup returns CDR1 LNHDA and CDR2 SQIVND (reference sequence). V lost 5 bases, J lost 7 bases, and 19 bases lay in between. CDR3 amino acids: CASSPRAGYINTQYF. The covered CDR3 bases are TGTGCCAGTAGTCCACGGGCGGGATATATAAATACG.

This clone was observed at least ten times. The read comes to an end 3 residues before the CDR3 does, leaving the germline J gene to fill in the end. The chain uses TRBV30 and TRBJ1-1; D is unresolved. V lost 2 bases and J lost 1, with 8 bases in between. The CDR3 covers 13 residues. The germline gives CDR1 GTSNPN, CDR2 SVGIG (reference sequence). The chain's CDR3 is CAWSYTPNTEAFF. CDR3 DNA, as far as it was read: TGTGCCTGGAGTTACACACCGAACACTGAA. Combining the CDR3 with reference TRBV30 and TRBJ1-1 gives the whole variable domain SQTIHQWPATLVQPVGSPLSLECTVEGTSNPNLYWYRQAAGRGLQLLFYSVGIGQISSEVPQNLSASRPQDRQFILSSKKLLLSDSGFYLCAWSYTPNTEAFFGQGTRLTVV.

This clone was seen repeatedly, ten times or more. The read comes to an end 3 residues before the CDR3 does, leaving the germline J gene to fill in the end. V gene TRBV5-1 combines with J gene TRBJ2-3, with a weak D call TRBD1 (6 bases). The CDR3 spans 14 residues. Looked up from germline, CDR1 is SGHRS and CDR2 is YFSETQ. This CDR3 reads CASGHQGNQETQYF. Partial CDR3 DNA: TGCGCCAGCGGTCACCAGGGGAACCAAGAGACG.

This clone showed up many times. Read coverage stops 3 residues before the CDR3 terminus; the germline J gene supplies the remainder. The rearrangement uses TRBV6-1 and TRBJ1-1; no reliable D call. This CDR3 spans 15 amino acids. The V end lost 3 bases, the J end lost 0 bases, and 11 bases lay between the germline ends. Germline V CDR1 and CDR2: MNHNS, SASEGT. This CDR3 is CASSDPVGVNTEAFF. The part of the CDR3 DNA that was read is TGTGCCAGCAGTGACCCCGTGGGCGTGAACACTGAA.

This clone was counted at least ten times. The CDR3 end falls 3 residues outside the read, so it is completed with the germline J gene. The V and J genes are TRBV6-4 and TRBJ2-1; 10 nucleotides match TRBD2. This CDR3 has 15 amino acids. Germline loops: CDR1 MRHNA, CDR2 SNTAGT. Trimming at V came to 4 bases and at J to 7 bases, leaving 7 bases not matched to a gene. The CDR3 spells CASSGQRGGANEQFF. The sequenced part of the CDR3 DNA is TGTGCCAGCAGTGGACAGCGGGGGGGCGCGAATGAG.

This clone was detected ten times or more. The CDR3 extends 3 residues past the end of the read, so its final part is completed from the germline J gene. V gene TRBV6-2 or TRBV6-3 combines with J gene TRBJ2-3, with 7 bases matching TRBD1. This CDR3 comprises 15 residues. The germline V gene has CDR1 MNHEY and CDR2 SVGEGT. V was clipped by 5 bases and J by 4 bases; unmatched bases: 9. CDR3 region: CASSSYRGRADTQYF. CDR3 bases read: TGTGCCAGCAGTAGCTACAGGGGCCGGGCAGATACG.

This clone was seen ten or more times. The read finishes 3 residues shy of the CDR3 end, and the germline J gene is used to complete it. The chain combines TRBV11-2 with TRBJ2-1, with unresolved D. V was cut by 0 bases and J by 8 bases, with 14 bases left in between. Germline CDR1 reads SGHAT; CDR2 reads FQNNGV. The CDR3 length is 15 residues. CDR3 DNA, as far as it was read: TGTGCCAGCAGCTTAGATCGATTAGCTACCCATGAG. It specifies CASSLDRLATHE. Given in full, the CDR3 is CASSLDRLATHEQFF.

The part of the CDR3 DNA that was read is TGTGCCAGTAAGGCGGAAAATTCACCA. It specifies CASKAENSP. The full-length CDR3 reads as CASKAENSPLFF. The V call is TRBV19, the J call TRBJ1-4; D unresolved. The read terminates 3 residues before the CDR3 end, so the remaining end is supplied by the germline J gene. The CDR3 has 12 residues. Per germline, CDR1 LNHDA and CDR2 SQIVND (reference sequence).

This clone was recorded many times. The read halts 3 residues ahead of the CDR3 end, with the missing end drawn from the germline J gene. The chain employs TRBV30 and TRBJ1-2, with D unresolved. The CDR3 has 11 residues. Germline V gene lookup returns CDR1 GTSNPN and CDR2 SVGIG (reference sequence). V was cut by 7 bases and J by 4 bases, with 10 bases left in between. Incomplete CDR3 DNA: TGTGCCTCTGGCCCCATCTATGGC. Amino acids: CASGPIYG. The whole CDR3 sequence is CASGPIYGYTF.

This clone has ten or more counts. Sequencing ends 3 residues short of the CDR3 end; the germline J gene provides the rest. Distinct nucleotide sequences in the sample also encode this CDR3. The chain combines TRBV11-2 with TRBJ2-5; 10 bases are shared with TRBD1. Losses at the gene ends were 1 base for V and 4 bases for J; bases not matched to a gene: 3. Germline-derived CDR1 and CDR2 are SGHAT and FQNNGV. The CDR3 is made up of 15 amino acids. CDR3 in amino acids: CASSLGDRGRETQYF. The part of the CDR3 DNA that was read is TGTGCCAGCAGCTTAGGGGACAGGGGCAGAGAGACC.

A word on this clone: Read coverage stops 3 residues before the CDR3 terminus; the germline J gene supplies the remainder. This chain connects TRBV30 to TRBJ1-2, with 7 nucleotides matching TRBD1. CDR3 size: 14 residues. Per germline, CDR1 GTSNPN and CDR2 SVGIG (reference sequence). The sequenced part of the CDR3 DNA is TGTGCCTGGGATCCGGGACAGAGCACAGATACC. Encoded protein: CAWDPGQSTDT. The complete CDR3 reads CAWDPGQSTDTYTF.

This clone was counted at least ten times. Read data end 3 residues before the CDR3 end; the end is taken from the germline J gene. The chain is built from TRBV4-2 and TRBJ1-1; D unresolved. The CDR3 is 13 amino acids. Germline assignment: CDR1 LGHNA and CDR2 YNFKEQ. V was cut by 4 bases and J by 1 base, with 7 bases left in between. The CDR3 bases that were read are TGTGCCAGCAGCCCGCAAGGGAACACTGAA. It translates to CASSPQGNTE. The entire CDR3 sequence reads CASSPQGNTEAFF.

This clone was picked up many times. The read terminates 3 residues ahead of where the CDR3 ends, so the germline J gene completes it. The chain has TRBV5-5 and TRBJ2-6; no definite D call. The CDR3 runs 15 residues. The V gene lost 1 base and the J gene lost 1 base, with 6 bases spanning the gap. Germline V gene sequence: CDR1 SGHKS, CDR2 YYEKEE (reference sequence). The CDR3 is CASSLLVSGANVLTF. The sequenced CDR3 bases are TGTGCCAGCAGCTTGCTTGTTTCTGGGGCCAACGTC.

This clone occurred many times. CDR3 DNA (partial): TGCAGTGCTAGAAAACAGTTCTTAACCCACTCTGGGGCCAACGTC. Residues: CSARKQFLTHSGANV. The whole CDR3 reads CSARKQFLTHSGANVLTF. The chain employs TRBV20-1 and TRBJ2-6; unclear D gene. The read ends 3 residues before the CDR3 terminus; that terminus is restored from the germline J gene. This CDR3 has 18 residues. Trimming cost V 2 bases and J 0 bases, with 17 bases left between them. CDR1 and CDR2 (germline): DFQATT, SNEGSKA (reference sequence).

Ten or more counts support this clone. Read sequence stops 3 residues before the CDR3 end, and the germline J gene provides the missing end. The J gene is TRBJ1-1, the V gene TRBV6-2 or TRBV6-3; a weak D match, TRBD1 (5 bases). The germline V gene encodes CDR1 MNHEY and CDR2 SVGEGT. The V end lost 8 bases, the J end lost 0 bases, and 19 bases lay between the germline ends. This CDR3 region has 16 residues. The CDR3 loop is CASPYLLYRLNTEAFF. CDR3 bases read: TGTGCCAGCCCTTACCTTCTATACAGGCTGAACACTGAA.